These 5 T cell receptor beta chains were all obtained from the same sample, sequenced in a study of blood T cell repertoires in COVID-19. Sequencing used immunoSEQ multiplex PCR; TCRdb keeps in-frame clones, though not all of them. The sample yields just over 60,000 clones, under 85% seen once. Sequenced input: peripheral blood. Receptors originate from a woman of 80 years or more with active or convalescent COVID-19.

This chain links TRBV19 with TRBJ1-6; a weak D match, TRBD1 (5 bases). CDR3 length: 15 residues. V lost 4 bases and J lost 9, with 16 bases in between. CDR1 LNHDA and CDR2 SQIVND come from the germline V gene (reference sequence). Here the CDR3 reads CASSTQGGVGSPLHF. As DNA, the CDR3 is TGTGCCAGTAGTACCCAGGGCGGGGTCGGTTCACCCCTCCACTTT.

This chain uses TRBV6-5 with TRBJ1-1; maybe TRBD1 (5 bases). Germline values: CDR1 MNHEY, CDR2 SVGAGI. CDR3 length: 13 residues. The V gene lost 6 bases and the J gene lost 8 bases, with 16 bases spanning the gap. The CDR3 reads CASSLTLDREAFF. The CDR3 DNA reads TGTGCCAGCAGCCTGACCCTAGACAGAGAAGCTTTCTTT.

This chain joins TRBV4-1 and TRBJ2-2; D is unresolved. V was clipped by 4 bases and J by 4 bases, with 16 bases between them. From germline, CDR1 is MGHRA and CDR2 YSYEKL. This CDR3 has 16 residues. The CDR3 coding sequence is TGCGCCAGCAGCCCTAATCTAAGACACCCCACCGGGGAGCTGTTTTTT. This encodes CASSPNLRHPTGELFF.

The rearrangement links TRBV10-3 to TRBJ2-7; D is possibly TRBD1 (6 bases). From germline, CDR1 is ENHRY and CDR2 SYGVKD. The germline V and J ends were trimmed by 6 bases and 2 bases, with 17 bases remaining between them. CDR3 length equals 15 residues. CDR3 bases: TGTGCCATCAGGAAGGACCAGGGGTTGGCCTACGAGCAGTACTTC. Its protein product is CAIRKDQGLAYEQYF.

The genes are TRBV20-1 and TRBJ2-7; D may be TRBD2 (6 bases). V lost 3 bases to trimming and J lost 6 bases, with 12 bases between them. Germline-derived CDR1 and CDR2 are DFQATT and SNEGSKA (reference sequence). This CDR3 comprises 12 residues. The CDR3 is CSASKTSSEQYF. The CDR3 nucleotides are TGCAGTGCTAGTAAGACTAGTTCCGAGCAGTACTTC.